Each of the 24 T cell receptor beta chains below was sequenced from the same sample in a study of T cell responses to AZD1222 COVID-19 vaccine. Here immunoSEQ multiplex PCR was the method, and the copy in TCRdb shows in-frame clones only, minus some. Of about 140,000 clones in the sample, over 85% were seen once. The material was peripheral blood, obtained on day 0 of AZD1222 vaccination. These receptors all stem from an adult in good health.

This rearrangement joins TRBV4-1 to TRBJ2-1; 10 bases map to TRBD2. The CDR3 length is 17 residues. Germline V CDR1 and CDR2: MGHRA, YSYEKL. With 4 bases clipped from V and 8 bases from J, the junction kept 14 bases outside the gene matches. CDR3 region: CASSPTRAAGGGDEQFF. The DNA of the CDR3 is TGCGCCAGCAGCCCAACCCGGGCAGCGGGAGGGGGGGATGAGCAGTTCTTC.

The V call is TRBV5-1, the J call TRBJ2-3, with 7 nucleotides matching TRBD2. Trimming removed 7 bases from V and 2 bases from J; junction bases left unmatched: 10. The germline V gene has CDR1 SGHRS and CDR2 YFSETQ. The CDR3 sequence is 15 residues long. The CDR3 is CASSSSGATTDTQYF. In DNA form, the CDR3 reads TGCGCCAGCTCCTCTAGCGGAGCAACCACAGATACGCAGTATTTT.

The chain has TRBV6-5 and TRBJ1-1; no clear D gene. Per germline, CDR1 MNHEY and CDR2 SVGAGI. V lost 4 bases, J lost 1 base, and 7 bases lay in between. The CDR3 has 13 amino acids. The CDR3 sequence is CASSSAGNTEAFF. DNA for the CDR3: TGTGCCAGCAGTTCTGCGGGGAACACTGAAGCTTTCTTT.

The V gene is TRBV4-1, the J gene TRBJ2-2, with 8 bases aligning to TRBD2. The CDR3 has 18 residues. J gave up 0 bases and V 3 bases, and 9 bases lay outside the gene matches. Germline V gives CDR1 MGHRA, CDR2 YSYEKL. The CDR3 region is CASSHKTSGDANTGELFF. CDR3 DNA: TGCGCCAGCAGCCACAAAACTAGCGGCGACGCGAACACCGGGGAGCTGTTTTTT.

The chain recombines TRBV10-3 with TRBJ2-1, with a possible D match to TRBD2 (6 bases). The CDR3 runs 16 residues. CDR1 is ENHRY, CDR2 SYGVKD, per germline. With 0 bases removed from V and 5 bases from J, the gap between germline ends came to 14 bases. The CDR3, as DNA: TGTGCCATCAGTGAGTCCCTCGGAGGGAGAGACAATGAGCAGTTCTTC. Residues: CAISESLGGRDNEQFF.

The V call is TRBV19, the J call TRBJ1-2, with D perhaps TRBD1 (5 bases). The CDR3 is made up of 14 amino acids. Trimming removed 5 bases at V and 8 bases at J, with 18 bases between. Germline assignment: CDR1 LNHDA and CDR2 SQIVND (reference sequence). The CDR3 nucleotides read TGTGCCAGTAGTCCCCGACAGACATACGGGGGCTACACCTTC. Residues: CASSPRQTYGGYTF.

This clone is a singleton in its sample. The V gene is TRBV10-3, the J gene TRBJ2-7, with TRBD1 matching 7 bases. CDR3 length: 17 residues. Germline V gives CDR1 ENHRY, CDR2 SYGVKD. J lost 3 bases, V lost 3 bases, and 14 bases had no gene match. The CDR3 bases are TGTGCCATCAGTGATAGGGACCCGGGACAGCTAAGCTACGAGCAGTACTTC. It translates to CAISDRDPGQLSYEQYF.

The chain links TRBV28 to TRBJ2-3; no clear D. This CDR3 is built from 11 residues. Germline V gives CDR1 MDHEN, CDR2 SYDVKM. Trimming pared 9 bases from V and 6 bases from J, leaving 10 bases between. CDR3 amino acids: CASSGRDTQYF. The DNA of the CDR3 is TGTGCCAGTTCCGGTCGGGATACGCAGTATTTT. Together with reference TRBV28 and TRBJ2-3, the CDR3 gives the full variable domain: DVKVTQSSRYLVKRTGEKVFLECVQDMDHENMFWYRQDPGLGLRLIYFSYDVKMKEKGDIPEGYSVSREKKERFSLILESASTNQTSMYLCASSGRDTQYFGPGTRLTVL.

The count of this clone is one. This CDR3 is CASSPGRYGYTF. The CDR3 DNA follows: TGTGCCAGCTCACCGGGACGGTATGGCTACACCTTC. The chain joins TRBV18 to TRBJ1-2, with D perhaps TRBD1 (5 bases). Looked up from germline, CDR1 is KGHSH and CDR2 is LQKENI. V was clipped by 3 bases and J by 5 bases, with 7 bases between them. The CDR3 is made up of 12 amino acids.

The chain couples TRBV7-9 to TRBJ2-7; D may match TRBD1 or TRBD2 (6 bases each). Trimming cost V 5 bases and J 5 bases, with 19 bases left between them. CDR1 SEHNR and CDR2 FQNEAQ come from the germline V gene (reference sequence). CDR3 length: 15 amino acids. The CDR3 loop reads CASSQSRWGADEQYF. Here the CDR3 DNA reads TGTGCCAGCAGCCAAAGCCGGTGGGGGGCGGACGAGCAGTACTTC.

This chain connects TRBV2 to TRBJ2-7; 9 positions agree with TRBD2. The length of the CDR3 is 18 residues. The germline V gene has CDR1 SNHLY and CDR2 FYNNEI. With V trimmed by 3 bases and J by 2 bases, 14 bases remained unmatched. CDR3 loop: CASSETVELAGRTYEQYF. In DNA form, the CDR3 reads TGTGCCAGCAGTGAGACTGTAGAACTAGCGGGTCGGACCTACGAGCAGTACTTC. Together with reference TRBV2 and TRBJ2-7, the CDR3 gives the full variable domain: EPEVTQTPSHQVTQMGQEVILRCVPISNHLYFYWYRQILGQKVEFLVSFYNNEISEKSEIFDDQFSVERPDGSNFTLKIRSTKLEDSAMYFCASSETVELAGRTYEQYFGPGTRLTVT.

The V gene is TRBV6-5, the J gene TRBJ2-7; TRBD1 agrees at 10 bases. Germline V gene lookup returns CDR1 MNHEY and CDR2 SVGAGI. Unmatched junction bases numbered 7, after V lost 3 bases and J lost 2 bases. There are 16 residues in the CDR3. CDR3 DNA: TGTGCCAGCAGTTATCAGGGACAGGGGTCCCCCTACGAGCAGTACTTC. Its translation is CASSYQGQGSPYEQYF.

V gene TRBV27 combines with J gene TRBJ1-4; 8 bases map to TRBD1. The CDR3 length is 16 residues. V dropped 9 bases and J dropped 6; count of bases not matched to a gene: 15. CDR1 is MNHEY, CDR2 SMNVEV, per germline (reference sequence). CDR3 loop: CASSTGRGRIDEKLFF. The DNA of the CDR3 is TGTGCCAGTAGTACGGGCAGGGGGCGCATTGATGAAAAACTGTTTTTT.

V and J are TRBV5-1 and TRBJ1-2; D uncertain. Germline-derived CDR1 and CDR2 are SGHRS and YFSETQ. The V gene lost 1 base and the J gene lost 4 bases, with 17 bases spanning the gap. This CDR3 is built from 16 residues. CDR3 in DNA: TGCGCCAGCAGCTTGTTAGCGTCAGCCGGACCCTATGGCTACACCTTC. It translates to CASSLLASAGPYGYTF.

The chain uses TRBV2 and TRBJ1-6; no clear D gene. The CDR3 is 12 amino acids. Trimming removed 3 bases at V and 9 bases at J, with 6 bases between. Germline V lookup: CDR1 SNHLY, CDR2 FYNNEI. CDR3 region: CASSEGISPLHF. For the CDR3, the DNA is TGTGCCAGCAGTGAGGGGATTTCACCCCTCCACTTT.

V is TRBV28 and J is TRBJ1-5, with TRBD1 identical over 7 bases. CDR1 and CDR2 from the germline V gene are MDHEN and SYDVKM. Losses at the gene ends were 7 bases for V and 2 bases for J; bases not matched to a gene: 2. The CDR3 runs 13 residues. This CDR3 reads CASKTGGNQPQHF. CDR3 DNA sequence: TGTGCCAGCAAAACAGGGGGCAATCAGCCCCAGCATTTT.

J is TRBJ2-5 and V is TRBV5-1; 7 bases align to TRBD2. Germline loops: CDR1 SGHRS, CDR2 YFSETQ. The CDR3 is 13 residues long. V lost 4 bases to trimming and J lost 5 bases; unmatched junction nucleotides: 5. CDR3 nucleotides: TGCGCCAGCAGCCCACCCGGGGGGGAGACCCAGTACTTC. Amino acids: CASSPPGGETQYF.

The rearrangement uses TRBV18 and TRBJ1-1, with a possible D match to TRBD1 (6 bases). Germline CDR1 and CDR2: KGHSH and LQKENI. The V end was cut by 6 bases, the J end by 1 base, with 9 bases between. The length of the CDR3 is 13 residues. The CDR3 nucleotides are TGTGCCAGCTCTAAACAGGGGAACACTGAAGCTTTCTTT. Translation gives CASSKQGNTEAFF.

The genes are TRBV20-1 and TRBJ1-1; no clear D gene. The germline gives CDR1 DFQATT, CDR2 SNEGSKA (reference sequence). V gave up 1 base and J gave up 7 bases, with 7 bases separating them. The CDR3 consists of 11 residues. CDR3 coding DNA: TGCAGTGCTAGAGGTCCCGTTGAAGCTTTCTTT. This gives the protein CSARGPVEAFF.

The chain combines TRBV6-5 with TRBJ2-1; 8 nucleotides line up with TRBD1. This CDR3 has 14 residues. The ends lost 2 bases at V and 7 bases at J; junction bases unmatched: 4. Per the germline V gene, CDR1 is MNHEY and CDR2 is SVGAGI. The CDR3 nucleotides are TGTGCCAGCAGTTACCTGGACAGGGAGAATGAGCAGTTCTTC. Its translation is CASSYLDRENEQFF.

This sequence joins TRBV4-1 and TRBJ2-7; 8 bases line up with TRBD1. The V gene end was trimmed by 4 bases and the J gene end by 9 bases; junction bases not matched to a gene: 17. This CDR3 has 16 amino acids. CDR1 and CDR2 from the germline V gene are MGHRA and YSYEKL. CDR3 coding DNA: TGCGCCAGCAGCCCGAGCGAACGACAGGGGCCCGGTGGGCAGTACTTC. Protein product: CASSPSERQGPGGQYF.

This clone came up once. V is TRBV6-1 and J is TRBJ1-6, with D tentatively TRBD1 (5 bases). V was trimmed by 3 bases and J by 5 bases, leaving 11 bases between them. Germline CDR1 is MNHNS and CDR2 is SASEGT. This CDR3 has 15 amino acids. CDR3 amino acids: CASSEGGLNNSPLHF. The CDR3 DNA follows: TGTGCCAGCAGTGAGGGGGGACTCAATAATTCACCCCTCCACTTT.

The V call is TRBV5-1, the J call TRBJ2-1, with 14 nucleotides matching TRBD2. Germline values: CDR1 SGHRS, CDR2 YFSETQ. V trimming: 4 bases; J trimming: 2 bases; junction bases outside the gene matches: 5. CDR3 length: 17 amino acids. CDR3 sequence reads: CASSQGLAGVPYNEQFF. In nucleotides, the CDR3 is TGCGCCAGCAGCCAGGGACTAGCGGGAGTCCCCTACAATGAGCAGTTCTTC.

V usage is TRBV19 and J usage is TRBJ1-5, with 9 bases identical to TRBD1. The germline V gene encodes CDR1 LNHDA and CDR2 SQIVND (reference sequence). V dropped 3 bases and J dropped 0; count of bases not matched to a gene: 3. The CDR3 has 16 amino acids. CDR3 sequence (DNA): TGTGCCAGTAGTATTACAGGGGGCTATAGCAATCAGCCCCAGCATTTT. Amino acids: CASSITGGYSNQPQHF.